The 4 T cell receptor beta chains given below trace back to one sample, sequenced in a study of tumor-infiltrating lymphocytes in primary liver carcinoma. Researchers generated TCR beta cDNA from approximately 500 ng of total RNA, relying on a constant-region primer. It was through three nested multiplex PCR rounds of slightly modified ARM-PCR that TCR beta libraries arose. Rounds one and two of PCR, each of roughly 10 cycles, were primed with TRBV1-TRBV30 forward primers and a C-beta reverse primer. Each CDR3 protein gets one entry after TCRdb re-called the multiplex PCR reads with MiXCR. The sample shows 250,000 to 350,000 distinct CDR3 sequences, roughly three fifths of them seen only once. Unsorted whole blood yielded blood RNA, and germline DNA was extracted as well. Source material: peripheral blood. Source of these receptors: a woman aged 30 to 39 with primary liver carcinoma and hepatitis B virus infection.

This clonotype was recorded at least ten times. This rearrangement joins TRBV6-6 to TRBJ2-7, with D possibly TRBD2 on 5 matching bases. The CDR3 spans 12 residues. Germline V gene lookup returns CDR1 MNHNY and CDR2 SVGAGI (reference sequence). Trimming took off 5 bases at V and 3 bases at J, with 8 bases between the two ends. CDR3 region: CASSQRSYEQYF. The CDR3, as DNA: TGTGCCAGCAGTCAGCGGAGCTACGAGCAGTACTTC.

Comment on this clonotype: This is likely a read error, given that the CDR3 carries no conserved phenylalanine or tryptophan at its end. The CDR3 sequence: CAWSTGQINIQYS. In DNA form, the CDR3 reads TGTGCCTGGAGTACAGGACAGATAAACATTCAGTACTCC. This chain joins TRBV30 and TRBJ2-4, with D maybe TRBD1 (6 bases). The CDR3 sequence is 13 residues long. V was shortened by 2 bases and J by 6 bases, with 11 bases between the two germline ends. Germline V gene data show CDR1 as GTSNPN and CDR2 as SVGIG (reference sequence).

A word on this clonotype: A much larger clone lies a single base off, so this may be a read error. The chain recombines TRBV12-3 or TRBV12-4 with TRBJ1-1, with D tentatively TRBD1 (5 bases). The ends were cut back, 3 bases at V and 0 bases at J, with 11 bases in the middle. This CDR3 is 15 amino acids long. CDR3 sequence (DNA): TGTGCCAGCAGTTTGATTGGGACTTTGAACACTGAAGCTTTCTTT. This translates into CASSLIGTLNTEAFF.

A word on this clonotype: One junction end does not reproduce the germline sequence, and a read error may be involved. This chain uses TRBV4-1 with TRBJ2-5; no firm D call. Germline V CDR1 and CDR2: MGHRA, YSYEKL. The CDR3 extends over 12 amino acids. DNA for the CDR3: TGCGCCAACAGCCAAGACGGAGAGACCCAGTACTTC. Translating it yields CANSQDGETQYF.